The entry below describes one TCR beta chain. The antigen it recognizes is unknown. No clone much larger than this one lies a single base away; base qualities are absent. The data belong to a study of T cell responses to AZD1222 COVID-19 vaccine (dated by TCRdb to the early 2020s). Regarding the study in general: TCR sequencing was performed for about 250 trial participants, of whom around 200 were given two doses of AZD1222 and around 26 were given two doses of MenACWY control vaccine. Trial participants were enrolled by age into subgroups of 18-55, 56-69 and 70-plus years, and roughly 150, 30 and 60 TCR-sequenced participants, respectively, were included in these subgroups.

The paper as a whole reports these results and caveats: The 56-69-year group was small, and its depth increase did not reach significance, likely because of low power. Because no day 14 peak-response samples were available, the repertoires could be characterized only after the peak T cell response. Conclusions about previously exposed vaccinees were limited because only six AZD1222 recipients were SARS-CoV-2 seropositive at baseline. Reportedly, close to half of the unique spike-specific TCRs recognized epitopes lying outside the regions that are mutated in the B.1.351 and B.1.1.7 variants. Most participants were white British and females outnumbered males, and the authors suggested that clonal diversity may have been underestimated. A significant rise in spike-specific TCR breadth and depth was observed after two AZD1222 doses relative to day 0 and relative to MenACWY recipients. CD4 TCRs associated with the vaccine covered the entire spike protein, and the dominant responses were in regions 160-218 and 743-854.

The CDR3 regions of human TCRbeta chains were analyzed by immunosequencing. Concerning the study's data processing: Repertoire TCRs were checked for matches against a reference library of SARS-CoV-2-specific TCRs that had been generated using the MIRA antigen-specificity platform. Breadth was defined as the fraction of unique TCRs that were SARS-CoV-2-associated, and depth was defined as the fraction of total T cells that were SARS-CoV-2-associated. Using the MIRA data, each spike-specific TCR was mapped to the spike region that the TCR reacts to and placed in a CD4 or CD8 class. Log10-transformed breadth and depth values were compared by one-way ANOVA with Sidak's multiple comparisons tests. The source is immuneACCESS, and TCRdb retained only in-frame sequences with V and J called. Part of the clones is not carried over; for the studies checked, unresolved V genes explain less than half of this, and the remainder is unexplained. V, J and clone size are those of that table, while D and trimming were read from the DNA. This sample gives roughly 150,000 clones in total; roughly 90% of them show up just once. The ten largest clones represent 1.5% to 2% of the sample.

The time point label here, explained by the study, means: about 28 days (+/-7) after the second vaccine dose. AZD1222 recipients with second doses at about 4 weeks or about 12 weeks were pooled, because spike-specific TCR depth and breadth did not differ between schedules. Samples from vaccinated people were obtained from the UK trials COV001 and COV002, which included a single-blind randomized controlled phase 2/3 trial of AZD1222 (ChAdOx1 nCoV-19) in healthy adults. Trial participant PBMC samples were collected at day 0 and day 28 after the second dose for TCRbeta chain sequencing. The specimen comprised peripheral blood, sampled 28 days after the second AZD1222 dose. The receptor was isolated from an adult who received the AZD1222 COVID-19 vaccine.

In nucleotide form, the sequence is TGTGCCACCAGCAGAGGCCCGAGAGGATCCCAAGGACAGCCCCAGCATTTT. Translated, this gives CATSRGPRGSQGQPQHF. The rearrangement joined TRBV15 to TRBJ1-5; the D gene assignment is ambiguous. The CDR3, from cysteine to phenylalanine, totals 17 residues. Left in the record is the CDR3 DNA by itself, 51 bases read in frame from the first base. V and J are truncated by 1 base and 7 bases respectively, leaving an intervening sequence of 20 bases. CDR1 and CDR2 are read off the germline V gene (reference sequence) as LNHNV and YYDKDF.